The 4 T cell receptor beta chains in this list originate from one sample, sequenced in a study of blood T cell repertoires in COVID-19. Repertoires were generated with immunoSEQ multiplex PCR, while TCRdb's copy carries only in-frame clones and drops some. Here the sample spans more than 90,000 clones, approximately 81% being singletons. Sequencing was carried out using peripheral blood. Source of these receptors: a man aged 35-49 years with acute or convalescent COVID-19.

CDR3 in DNA: TGCGCCAGCAGGTCCGGTAACTATGGCTACACCTTC. Its translation is CASRSGNYGYTF. This chain connects TRBV4-1 to TRBJ1-2; D is undetermined. V lost 6 bases, J lost 1 base, and 6 bases lay in between. CDR3 size: 12 residues. CDR1 and CDR2 (germline): MGHRA, YSYEKL.

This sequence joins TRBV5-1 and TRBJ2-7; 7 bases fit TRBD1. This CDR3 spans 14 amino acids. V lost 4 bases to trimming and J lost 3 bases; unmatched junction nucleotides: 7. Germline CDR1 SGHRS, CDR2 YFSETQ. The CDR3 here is CASSINRGIYEQYF. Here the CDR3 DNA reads TGCGCCAGCAGCATCAACAGGGGAATCTACGAGCAGTACTTC. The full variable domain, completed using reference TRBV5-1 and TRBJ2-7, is KAGVTQTPRYLIKTRGQQVTLSCSPISGHRSVSWYQQTPGQGLQFLFEYFSETQRNKGNFPGRFSGRQFSNSRSEMNVSTLELGDSALYLCASSINRGIYEQYFGPGTRLTVT.

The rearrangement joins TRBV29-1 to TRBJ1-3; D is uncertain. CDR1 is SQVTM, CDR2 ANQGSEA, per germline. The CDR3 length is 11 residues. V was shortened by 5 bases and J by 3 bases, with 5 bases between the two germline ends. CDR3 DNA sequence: TGCAGCGTTCATTTTGGAAACACCATATATTTT. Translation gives CSVHFGNTIYF.

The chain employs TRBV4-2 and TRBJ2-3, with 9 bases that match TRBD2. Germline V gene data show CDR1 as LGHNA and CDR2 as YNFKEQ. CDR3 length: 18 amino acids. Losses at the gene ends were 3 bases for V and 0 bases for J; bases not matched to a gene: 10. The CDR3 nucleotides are TGTGCCAGCAGCCATGTACGCGGGGGGGACTCTAGCACAGATACGCAGTATTTT. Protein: CASSHVRGGDSSTDTQYF.